Given below is one T cell receptor (beta chain) in context. The data were taken from a study of control samples from healthy donors and cancer patients. Produced via immunoSEQ multiplex PCR; TCRdb's table is partial and in-frame only. This sample carries approximately 100,000 clones, around 88% of them seen once, and the ten largest clones take 15% to 20%. This TCR came from a woman between 50 and 59 years old in good health. Source material: blood.

CDR3 residues: CASSPGQADTQYF. In DNA form, the CDR3 reads TGTGCCAGCTCACCTGGACAGGCAGATACGCAGTATTTT. The chain employs TRBV18 and TRBJ2-3, with 7 nucleotides matching TRBD1. Germline CDR1 is KGHSH and CDR2 is LQKENI. J lost 4 bases, V lost 3 bases, and 1 base had no gene match. This CDR3 region has 13 residues.